What follows is one TCR beta chain and its context. The sample comes from a study of molecular identifiers for immune sequencing clone quantification. The CDR3 spans 15 residues. CDR1 MDHEN and CDR2 SYDVKM come from the germline V gene. V lost 2 bases to trimming and J lost 5 bases, with 13 bases between them. TCRdb analysed the PCR reads with MiXCR anew, one entry per CDR3 protein. The table has tens of thousands of distinct CDR3 sequences, around 19% seen once. The gene calls are TRBV28 and TRBJ1-5; the D gene is possibly TRBD1 (6 bases). The sequence was collected from a human donor in good health. Some libraries in this study had Jurkat cell RNA spiked in. The sample taken for sequencing was naive CD8+ T cells from blood, with Jurkat cell RNA spiked in. This sample's subset: FACS-sorted CD8+CD4-CCR7+CD45RA+ naive T cells. The DNA for the CDR3 is TGTGCCAGCAGTTTAAACAGGGTTAGGGATCAGCCCCAGCATTTT. Translation: CASSLNRVRDQPQHF.